This entry lists 2 T cell receptor beta chains sequenced from one sample in a study of identical twins. In TCRdb, the 5' RACE reads were re-called with MiXCR into one record per CDR3 protein. The repertoire holds about 340,000 distinct CDR3 sequences, with approximately 13% as singletons. These records were also assigned to another study, of yellow fever vaccine responses in identical twins.

The sample taken for sequencing was CD8+ T cells sorted from blood. The receptors were gathered from a young woman in good health.

V gene TRBV20-1 combines with J gene TRBJ2-7, with TRBD2 as a possible D gene (5 bases). The CDR3 spans 12 residues. The V and J ends lost 5 bases and 2 bases respectively, with 10 bases between them. From germline, CDR1 is DFQATT and CDR2 SNEGSKA (reference sequence). The CDR3 loop is CSALWETYEQYV. The DNA for the CDR3 is TGCAGTGCTTTGTGGGAGACCTACGAGCAGTACGTC.

This clonotype was counted ten times or more. The rearrangement joins TRBV4-1 to TRBJ1-5; D call uncertain. The CDR3 extends over 13 amino acids. Germline lookup yields CDR1 MGHRA and CDR2 YSYEKL. V gave up 3 bases and J gave up 7 bases, with 10 bases separating them. The CDR3 loop reads CASSQESQQPQHF. CDR3 DNA sequence: TGCGCCAGCAGCCAGGAATCTCAGCAGCCCCAGCATTTT.